This T cell receptor beta chain came from a study of blood T cell repertoires in COVID-19 (TCRdb year 2020). In terms of the full investigation: Samples covering the acute and convalescent phases of COVID-19 were provided by collaborators in the United States, Italy and Spain. Sample metadata almost always included a de-identified subject ID, COVID-19 status, age in years and sex. Deeply sampled blood TCRbeta repertoires from subjects exposed to, actively infected with, or recovered from COVID-19 were included in the dataset. The material from the prospective study consisted of cDNA or gDNA derived from T cells, B-cell-depleted T cells, or PBMCs. The samples were drawn from two sources: the first 160 participants of the ongoing ImmuneRACE study, and about 1,300 subjects contributed by 6 global collaborators. Where available, HLA class I and class II types were obtained from metadata supplied by the sample provider rather than from assay-based typing. The repertoires were released in a freely available public database intended as a resource for research on the immune response to SARS-CoV-2.

The immunoSEQ Assay, a bias-controlled multiplex PCR, was used to amplify TCRbeta CDR3 regions from genomic DNA. The paper's data handling went like this. Nucleated cell counts per sample were estimated from amplification of reference gene primers within the assay. Sequence reads were collapsed and filtered to measure the absolute abundance of every unique TCRbeta CDR3 rearrangement. For each sample, productive Simpson clonality was calculated as the square root of Simpson's diversity index across productive rearrangements. TCRdb obtained this table from immuneACCESS and retained in-frame rearrangements with V and J assigned. These tables miss some clones; where compared with another copy, unresolved V genes account for less than half of the shortfall, and the remainder is unexplained. V, J and clone size reflect that table, while D and trimming were determined from the DNA. The sample table shows roughly 250,000 clones, and over 75% are seen once. Roughly 4% of the sample goes to the ten largest clones.

To note about this clone: Its target antigen remains unknown. There are no base qualities to consult, and no much larger clone falls within one base.

Enrolling through a virtual design, the prospective study's participants ranged in age from about 18 to 89 years and lived across roughly 23 United States geographic areas. In the prospective study, cohorts were assigned on the basis of participant-reported clinical history obtained from a screening survey and a study questionnaire. For ImmuneRACE Cohort 3, a participant was defined as recovered based on two consecutive negative NP/OP PCR tests, clearance by a healthcare professional, or resolution of symptoms. Mobile phlebotomists in the prospective study collected whole blood, serum and a nasopharyngeal or oropharyngeal swab from every participant. Additional blood draws and questionnaires over a 2-month period could optionally be provided by prospective study participants. Prospective study blood samples were shipped either frozen or at room temperature before DNA extraction. What the authors observed across the whole study: How much clinical and demographic metadata was included differed by source and by participant, and the metadata was provided uncurated.

Input material: PBMCs or T cells enriched from blood (not recorded which). The receptor comes from a woman in her twenties or thirties who had recovered from COVID-19.

The CDR3 reads CASESGGPTDTQYF. The DNA sequence reads TGCGCCAGCGAAAGCGGGGGCCCCACAGATACGCAGTATTTT. Recombination connected TRBV4-1 to TRBJ2-3; TRBD2 lines up with 8 middle nucleotides. CDR1 and CDR2 (MGHRA, YSYEKL) derive from the germline V gene. The CDR3 holds 14 amino acids from the cysteine to the phenylalanine. Only the CDR3 DNA stays, 42 bases, in frame from base 1. At the junction V is shortened by 8 bases and J by 2 bases; bases outside the gene matches: 6.